Many counts were recorded for the clone carrying this TCR beta chain. Its antigen is currently unknown. This entry comes from a study of blood T cells in healthy people across ages. General study results and limits: Strong correlation existed between TCR beta diversity and naive T cell percentage. Estimates drawn from one million T cells were deemed to understate diversity.

Germline V gene sequence: CDR1 KGHSH, CDR2 LQKENI. The CDR3 contains 12 residues. After removal of 8 bases from V and 7 bases from J, the junction contained 6 bases not matched to a gene. PCR was performed a second time for about 7 to 12 cycles using a sample-barcoded 5' primer and a J-beta primer mix. MiXCR was run by TCRdb on the 5' RACE reads, yielding one entry per CDR3 protein. Among about 2 million distinct CDR3 sequences, about 49% were seen once, and the ten largest hold about 2.1%. The authors extracted at least 5.5 micrograms of total RNA per sample. This receptor was identified in a woman aged 40 to 50 in good health. The sample consisted of blood. The chain is built from TRBV18 and TRBJ1-2, with TRBD1 identical over 8 bases. The chain's CDR3 is CASSPTGGGYTF. In DNA, the CDR3 is TGTGCCAGCAGCCCTACAGGGGGTGGCTACACCTTC.